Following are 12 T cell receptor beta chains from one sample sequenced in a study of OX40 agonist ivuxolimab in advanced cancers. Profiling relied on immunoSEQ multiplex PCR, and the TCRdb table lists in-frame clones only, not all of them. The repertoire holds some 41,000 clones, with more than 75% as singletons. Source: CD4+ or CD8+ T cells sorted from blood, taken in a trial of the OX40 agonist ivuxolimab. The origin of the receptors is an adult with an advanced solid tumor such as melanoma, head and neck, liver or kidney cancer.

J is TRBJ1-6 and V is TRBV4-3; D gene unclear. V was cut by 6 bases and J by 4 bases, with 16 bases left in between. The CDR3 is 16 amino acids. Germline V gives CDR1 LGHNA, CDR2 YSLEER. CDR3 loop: CASSPTVTVYNSPLHF. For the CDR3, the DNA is TGCGCCAGCAGTCCTACCGTGACGGTATATAATTCACCCCTCCACTTT.

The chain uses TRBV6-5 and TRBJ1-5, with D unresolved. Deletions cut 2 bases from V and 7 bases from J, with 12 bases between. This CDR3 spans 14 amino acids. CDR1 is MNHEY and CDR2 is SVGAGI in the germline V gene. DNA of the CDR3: TGTGCCAGCAGTTACCTGGGAGGTCGGCAGCCCCAGCATTTT. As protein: CASSYLGGRQPQHF.

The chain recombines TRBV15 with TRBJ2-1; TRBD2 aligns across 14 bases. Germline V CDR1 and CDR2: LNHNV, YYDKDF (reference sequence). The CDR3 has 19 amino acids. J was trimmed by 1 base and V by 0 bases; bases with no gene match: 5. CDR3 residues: CATSREGTSGSRSYNEQFF. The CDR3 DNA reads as TGTGCCACCAGCAGAGAAGGGACTAGCGGGAGTAGGTCCTACAATGAGCAGTTCTTC. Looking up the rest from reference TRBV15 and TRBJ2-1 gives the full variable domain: DAMVIQNPRYQVTQFGKPVTLSCSQTLNHNVMYWYQQKSSQAPKLLFHYYDKDFNNEADTPDNFQSRRPNTSFCFLDIRSPGLGDTAMYLCATSREGTSGSRSYNEQFFGPGTRLTVL.

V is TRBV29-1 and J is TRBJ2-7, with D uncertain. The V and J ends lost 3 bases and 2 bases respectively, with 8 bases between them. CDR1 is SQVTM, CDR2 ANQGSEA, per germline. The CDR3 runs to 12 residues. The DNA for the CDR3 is TGCAGCGTTGAGAAGGGAACCTACGAGCAGTACTTC. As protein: CSVEKGTYEQYF.

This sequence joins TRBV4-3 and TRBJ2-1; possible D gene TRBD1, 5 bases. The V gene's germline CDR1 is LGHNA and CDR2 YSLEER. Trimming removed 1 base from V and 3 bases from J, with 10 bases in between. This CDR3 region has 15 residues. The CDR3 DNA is TGCGCCAGCAGCCAAGGCCCAGGGTTCTACAATGAGCAGTTCTTC. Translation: CASSQGPGFYNEQFF.

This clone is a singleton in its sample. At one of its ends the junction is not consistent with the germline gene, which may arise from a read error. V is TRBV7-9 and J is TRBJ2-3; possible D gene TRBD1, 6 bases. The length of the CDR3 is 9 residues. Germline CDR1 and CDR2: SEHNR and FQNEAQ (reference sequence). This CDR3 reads CRGGDTQYF. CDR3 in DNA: TGCAGAGGGGGAGATACGCAGTATTTT.

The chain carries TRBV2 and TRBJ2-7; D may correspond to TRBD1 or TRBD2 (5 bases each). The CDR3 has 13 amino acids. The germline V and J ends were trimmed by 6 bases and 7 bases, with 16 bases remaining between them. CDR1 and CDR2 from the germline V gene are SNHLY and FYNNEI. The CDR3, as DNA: TGTGCCAGCAGAGCTCCGGGACCCCTGGAGCAGTACTTC. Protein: CASRAPGPLEQYF.

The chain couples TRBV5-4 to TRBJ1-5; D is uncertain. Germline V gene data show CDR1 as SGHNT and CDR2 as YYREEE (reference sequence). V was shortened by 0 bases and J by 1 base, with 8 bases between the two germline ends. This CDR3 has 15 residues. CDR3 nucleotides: TGTGCCAGCAGCTTGGACCCTTGGAGCAATCAGCCCCAGCATTTT. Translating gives CASSLDPWSNQPQHF.

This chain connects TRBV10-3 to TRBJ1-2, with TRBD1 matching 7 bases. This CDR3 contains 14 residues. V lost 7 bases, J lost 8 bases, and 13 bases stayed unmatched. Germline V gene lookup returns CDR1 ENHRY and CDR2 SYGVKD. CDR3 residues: CAITQGGTADGYTF. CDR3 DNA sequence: TGTGCCATCACCCAAGGAGGGACAGCGGACGGCTACACCTTC.

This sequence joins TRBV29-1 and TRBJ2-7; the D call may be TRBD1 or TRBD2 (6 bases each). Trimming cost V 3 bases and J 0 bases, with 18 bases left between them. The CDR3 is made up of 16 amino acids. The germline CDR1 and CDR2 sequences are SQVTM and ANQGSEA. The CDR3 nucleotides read TGCAGCGTTGATAACCCTGGCGGGACATCCTCCTACGAGCAGTACTTC. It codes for CSVDNPGGTSSYEQYF.

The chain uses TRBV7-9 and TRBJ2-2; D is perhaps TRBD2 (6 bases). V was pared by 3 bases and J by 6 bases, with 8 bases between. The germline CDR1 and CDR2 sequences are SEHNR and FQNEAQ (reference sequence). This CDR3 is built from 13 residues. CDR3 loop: CASSFSSAGELFF. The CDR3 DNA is TGTGCCAGCAGCTTTTCTAGCGCCGGGGAGCTGTTTTTT.

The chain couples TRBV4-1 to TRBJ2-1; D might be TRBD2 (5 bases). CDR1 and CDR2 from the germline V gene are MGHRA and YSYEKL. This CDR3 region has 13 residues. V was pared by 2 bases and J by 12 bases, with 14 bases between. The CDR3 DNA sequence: TGCGCCAGCAGCCAACCCGGACTGGCGGGGCAGTTCTTC. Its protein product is CASSQPGLAGQFF.